Listed below are T cell receptor beta chains from one sample, sequenced in a study of radiation and T cells in renal cell carcinoma. Sequencing used immunoSEQ multiplex PCR; TCRdb keeps in-frame clones, though not all of them. This table has about 78,000 clones, 80% to 90% appearing once. This sample comprised blood, obtained from a patient whose treatment included radiotherapy and nephrectomy. The receptor set was obtained from a woman in her 70s with renal cell carcinoma. The CDR3 runs from the conserved cysteine through the conserved F or W. The D gene is left open where the match is weak. Clone size is given for some rows only: seen once, a few or many times, or a class if the clone is expanded.

>TRBD1|NA|TRBV6-5|13|TRBJ1-1
TGTGCCAGCCGTAGGGGGCCGGCCACTGAAGCTTTCTTT
CASRRGPATEAFF
>NA|NA|TRBV5-1|12|TRBJ2-1
TGCGCCAGCAGCCCCATGGACCATGAGCAGTTCTTC
CASSPMDHEQFF
>NA|NA|TRBV28|14|TRBJ1-5
TGTGCCAGCAGGGATTGGGACGGCACTCAGCCCCAGCATTTT
CASRDWDGTQPQHF
>TRBD1|NA|TRBV5-1|15|TRBJ2-5
TGCGCCAGCAGCCTCCTCCGGACAGGGATGGAGACCCAGTACTTC
CASSLLRTGMETQYF
>NA|NA|TRBV7-9|16|TRBJ1-4
TGTGCCAGCAGCTTAAAATCGTCCGGAGGGGAAGAAAAACTGTTTTTT
CASSLKSSGGEEKLFF
>NA|NA|TRBV20-1|11|TRBJ1-2
TGCAGTGGGGGGACGTCGTATGGCTACACCTTC
CSGGTSYGYTF
>TRBD1|NA|TRBV9|15|TRBJ2-1
TGTGCCAGCAGCGCACAGGGGGCTGTCTACAATGAGCAGTTCTTC
CASSAQGAVYNEQFF
>NA|few|TRBV10-2|14|TRBJ1-6
TGCGCCAGCGTTCAAGGGGTCGGTAATTCACCCCTCCACTTT
CASVQGVGNSPLHF
>NA|NA|TRBV5-1|14|TRBJ2-7
TGCGCCAGCAGCCTGGCCGCACAGGCCTACGAGCAGTACTTC
CASSLAAQAYEQYF
>TRBD1|NA|TRBV5-6|13|TRBJ1-2
TGTGCCAGCAGCCCGGACAGGGTTGGTGGCTACACCTTC
CASSPDRVGGYTF
>TRBD1|NA|TRBV6-6|16|TRBJ1-3
TGTGCCAGCAGTCGTGGAGGGACAGTCGCTGGAAACACCATATATTTT
CASSRGGTVAGNTIYF
>NA|NA|TRBV13|14|TRBJ2-5
TGTGCCAGCAGCTCAAGGAGGGACGACGGGGCCCAGTACTTC
CASSSRRDDGAQYF
>NA|NA|TRBV27|14|TRBJ1-1
TGTGCCAGCAGTTCAGGGGCCCCGAACACTGAAGCTTTCTTT
CASSSGAPNTEAFF
>NA|once|TRBV5-1|15|TRBJ2-6
TGCGCCAGCAGCGCTAGGGGGTCTGGGGCCAACGTCCTGACTTTC
CASSARGSGANVLTF
>TRBD1|NA|TRBV19|15|TRBJ2-7
TGTGCCAGTAGTGGGGCCGGGACAGGGCCCCACGAGCAGTACTTC
CASSGAGTGPHEQYF
>TRBD1|NA|TRBV6-1|15|TRBJ1-5
TGTGCCAGCAGTGAGGGGACAGGGAGCAATCAGCCCCAGCATTTT
CASSEGTGSNQPQHF
>NA|NA|TRBV28|15|TRBJ1-5
TGTGCCAGCAGTCCTTTACAGGGTTTCAATCAGCCCCAGCATTTT
CASSPLQGFNQPQHF
>NA|once|TRBV27|13|TRBJ1-5
TGTGCCAGCAGTGCCCTTAGCAATCAGCCCCAGCATTTT
CASSALSNQPQHF
>NA|once|TRBV5-1|14|TRBJ1-1
TGCGCCAGCAGCCCCGGGAGGGCGAACACTGAAGCTTTCTTT
CASSPGRANTEAFF
>TRBD1|NA|TRBV5-1|16|TRBJ1-2
TGCGCCAGCAGCCATGGGACAGTGGGCGTTAACTATGGCTACACCTTC
CASSHGTVGVNYGYTF
>NA|NA|TRBV4-2|16|TRBJ2-3
TGTGCCAGCAGCCAATCCCGGGGGGCCAGCACAGATACGCAGTATTTT
CASSQSRGASTDTQYF
>NA|NA|TRBV7-2|14|TRBJ1-2
TGTGCCAGCAGTTTCGGAGGGGCGATAAGTGGCTACACCTTC
CASSFGGAISGYTF
>TRBD1|NA|TRBV4-3|16|TRBJ1-3
TGCGCCAGCAGCCACGAGTCACAGGGGGCACGAAACACCATATATTTT
CASSHESQGARNTIYF
>TRBD2|NA|TRBV7-7|13|TRBJ2-3
TGTGCTAGCAGCTTCGGGGAGGGGGATACGCAGTATTTT
CASSFGEGDTQYF
>NA|NA|TRBV5-1|14|TRBJ1-6
TGCGCCAGCAGCTTCCCGACGGCGAATTCACCCCTCCACTTT
CASSFPTANSPLHF
>NA|NA|TRBV7-8|14|TRBJ2-2
TGTGCCAGCAGCCCAAAGACGCTTACCGGGGAGCTGTTTTTT
CASSPKTLTGELFF
>TRBD2|NA|TRBV6-5|16|TRBJ2-7
TGTGCCAGCAGTTACTCGAATGGGACTAGGGTCGACGAGCAGTACTTC
CASSYSNGTRVDEQYF
>NA|NA|TRBV10-3|14|TRBJ1-1
TGTGCCATCAGTGCGGGGGGGGCGGACACTGAAGCTTTCTTT
CAISAGGADTEAFF
>NA|NA|TRBV11-2|15|TRBJ2-5
TGTGCCAGCAGCCGACCGGGAGTGGGGGGAGAGACCCAGTACTTC
CASSRPGVGGETQYF
>TRBD1|NA|TRBV19|18|TRBJ2-6
TGTGCCAGTAGTCCGTGGACAGGGGGCGAGCCTGGGGCCAACGTCCTGACTTTC
CASSPWTGGEPGANVLTF
>NA|NA|TRBV7-2|17|TRBJ1-3
TGTGCCAGCAGCGCCATTGACAGTTTTGGCTCTGGAAACACCATATATTTT
CASSAIDSFGSGNTIYF
>TRBD1|NA|TRBV15|16|TRBJ2-2
TGTGCCACCACCCAGGCTTGGACAGGGACGGCCGGGGAGCTGTTTTTT
CATTQAWTGTAGELFF
>NA|NA|TRBV20-1|11|TRBJ2-1
TGCAGTGCTACACAGGGAAATGAGCAGTTCTTC
CSATQGNEQFF
>TRBD1|NA|TRBV18|14|TRBJ2-7
TGTGCCAGCTCACCCGGGACAGGGGGGGACGAGCAGTACTTC
CASSPGTGGDEQYF
>NA|NA|TRBV5-4|13|TRBJ2-7
TGTGCCAGTTCCTTCATGCAGGGGACCGAGCAGTACTTC
CASSFMQGTEQYF
>NA|NA|TRBV6-5|11|TRBJ2-7
TGTGCCAGCAGCCCGGGGAACGAGCAGTACTTC
CASSPGNEQYF
>NA|NA|TRBV5-1|15|TRBJ2-2
TGCGCCAGCAGCTTGGGTCATCAGAACACCGGGGAGCTGTTTTTT
CASSLGHQNTGELFF
>NA|NA|TRBV5-4|14|TRBJ1-1
TGTGCCAGCAGAACCCGCCCAGGGGACACTGAAGCTTTCTTT
CASRTRPGDTEAFF
>TRBD2|NA|TRBV14|16|TRBJ2-3
TGTGCCAGCAGCGTAAAGCGGGGGAAAACGGGCGATACGCAGTATTTT
CASSVKRGKTGDTQYF
>TRBD1|NA|TRBV29-1|15|TRBJ1-1
TGCAGCGCAACGGGACAGACGGTAGCCGGCACTGAAGCTTTCTTT
CSATGQTVAGTEAFF
>NA|NA|TRBV27|14|TRBJ2-5
TGTGCCAGCACGCTAGGGACGGTTCAAGAGACCCAGTACTTC
CASTLGTVQETQYF
>TRBD1|NA|TRBV7-2|15|TRBJ2-7
TGTGCCAGCAGCATTTCCGGGACAGGGAACTACGAGCAGTACTTC
CASSISGTGNYEQYF
>NA|NA|TRBV14|16|TRBJ2-3
TGTGCCAGCAGCCAAGATCGTGGGCTATTACTAGATACGCAGTATTTT
CASSQDRGLLLDTQYF